This TCR beta chain was captured in a study of control samples from healthy donors and cancer patients. CDR1 is SGHDT, CDR2 YYEEEE, per germline. The CDR3 contains 14 residues. V shed 3 bases and J shed 7 bases, with 17 bases lying between them. Measured with immunoSEQ multiplex PCR; TCRdb has only the in-frame clones, and not every one. The repertoire holds more than 95,000 clones, with 93% as singletons. The sequence was obtained from a man aged 25-45 years in good health. The rearrangement uses TRBV5-6 and TRBJ2-7; TRBD2 is a possible D gene (5 bases). Sequenced: blood. CDR3 sequence: CASSYGVTLWEQYF. CDR3 nucleotide sequence: TGTGCCAGCAGCTACGGGGTAACCCTTTGGGAGCAGTACTTC.